The clone carrying this T cell receptor beta chain was observed a few times. The source of the sample is a study of blood T cell repertoires in COVID-19. Turning to the study itself: Acute and convalescent COVID-19 samples came from the United States, Italy and Spain. PBMCs, B-cell-depleted T cells, or T cells provided the cDNA or gDNA that made up the material.

This CDR3 is built from 15 residues. CDR1 is LNHDA, CDR2 SQIVND, per germline (reference sequence). Trimming at V came to 5 bases and at J to 10 bases, leaving 12 bases not matched to a gene. Method: immunoSEQ multiplex PCR; TCRdb's copy keeps in-frame clones and lacks some. The table has tens of thousands of clones, about four fifths seen once. Seattle researchers signed up patients amid active infection and tracked them longitudinally. The TCR was taken from an elderly man with COVID-19, enrolled during active disease. Sequenced material: peripheral blood. This sequence joins TRBV19 and TRBJ2-1; 9 bases fit TRBD1. The DNA for the CDR3 is TGTGCCAGTAGTCTGGGACAGGGTCGATGGAAGGAGCAGTTCTTC. This encodes CASSLGQGRWKEQFF.